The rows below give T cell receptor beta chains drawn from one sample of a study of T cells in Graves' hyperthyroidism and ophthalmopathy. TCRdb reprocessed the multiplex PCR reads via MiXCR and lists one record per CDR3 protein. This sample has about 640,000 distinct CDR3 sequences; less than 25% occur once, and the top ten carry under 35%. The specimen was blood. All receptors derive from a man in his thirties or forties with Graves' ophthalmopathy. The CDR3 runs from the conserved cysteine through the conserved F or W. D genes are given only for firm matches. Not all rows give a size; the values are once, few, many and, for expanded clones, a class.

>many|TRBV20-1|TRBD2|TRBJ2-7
TGCAGTGCCTGCATCTCCAGGGGACTAGCGTCCCGCGAGCAGTACTTC
CSACISRGLASREQYF
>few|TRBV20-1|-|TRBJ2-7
TGCAGTGCTAGGGATCCCACTAGCTTGGGGTTAGACGAGCAGTACTTC
CSARDPTSLGLDEQYF
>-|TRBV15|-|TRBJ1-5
TGTGCCACCACTCCGGGGGGCTCGGGTCAGCCCCAGCATTTT
CATTPGGSGQPQHF
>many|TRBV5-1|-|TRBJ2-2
TGCGCCAGCAGCTTGAAGAGGGGGACCGGGGAGCTGTTTTTT
CASSLKRGTGELFF
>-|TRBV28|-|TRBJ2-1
TGTGCCAGCAGTTCCCTCGCGTATGAGCAGTTCTTC
CASSSLAYEQFF
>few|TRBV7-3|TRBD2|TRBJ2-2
TGTGCCAGCAGCCGAGGGACTAGCGGGAGTAAAAACACCGGGGAGCTGTTTTTT
CASSRGTSGSKNTGELFF
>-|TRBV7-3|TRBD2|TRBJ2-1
TGTGCCAGCAGCTTAACGCCGGGACTAGCGGGAGATGGGAATGAGCAGTTCTTC
CASSLTPGLAGDGNEQFF
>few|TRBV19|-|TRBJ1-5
TGTGCCAGTAGTCCTGCGGGGGGGTTTCAGCCCCAGCATTTT
CASSPAGGFQPQHF
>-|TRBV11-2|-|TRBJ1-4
TGTGCCAGCAGCTTGGGAGGGAAGAATGAAAAACTGTTTTTT
CASSLGGKNEKLFF
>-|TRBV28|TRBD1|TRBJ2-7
TGTGCCAGCAGACTAGGGACAGCCTCCTACGAGCAGTGCTTC
CASRLGTASYEQCF
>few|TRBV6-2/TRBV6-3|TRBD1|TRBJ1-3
TGTGCCAGCAGGAGGGACAGGGTGACCTCTGGAAACACCATATATTTT
CASRRDRVTSGNTIYF
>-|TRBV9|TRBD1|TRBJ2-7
TGTGCCAGCAGCGAGACCGGGACAGGGTTCTACGAGCAGTACTTC
CASSETGTGFYEQYF
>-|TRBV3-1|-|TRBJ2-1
TGTGCCAGCAGGGCCCGGCAGTACAATGAGCAGTTCTTC
CASRARQYNEQFF
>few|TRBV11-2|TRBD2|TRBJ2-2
TGTGCCAGCAGCTTAAGGACTAGCGGGATTTCGAACACCGGGGAGCTGTTTTTT
CASSLRTSGISNTGELFF
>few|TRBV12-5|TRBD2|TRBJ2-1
TGTGCTAGTGGTTTGGCCACACTAGCGGGAAGCTCCTACAATGAGCAGTTCTTC
CASGLATLAGSSYNEQFF
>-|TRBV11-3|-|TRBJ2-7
TGTGCCAGCAGCTTAGACAGCTCTTTATCCTACGAGCAGTACTTC
CASSLDSSLSYEQYF
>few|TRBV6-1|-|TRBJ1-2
TGTGCCAGCAGTACCTGGGGGGGGGCCGGTCTGAGCTACACCTTC
CASSTWGGAGLSYTF
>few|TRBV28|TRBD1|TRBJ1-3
TGTGCCAGCAAATCGGGGACAGTCTCTGGAAACACCATATATTTT
CASKSGTVSGNTIYF
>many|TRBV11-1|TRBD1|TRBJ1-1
TGTGCCAGCAGCCGGGGACAGGCGAACACTGAAGCTTTCTTT
CASSRGQANTEAFF
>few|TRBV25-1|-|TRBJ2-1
TGTGCCAGCACAGGACTAGGGGGGCCCAGCGGAACCTACAATGAGCAGTTCTTC
CASTGLGGPSGTYNEQFF
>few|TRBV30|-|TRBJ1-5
TGTGCCTGGAGTAAGATTTCCAATCAGCCCCAGCATTTT
CAWSKISNQPQHF
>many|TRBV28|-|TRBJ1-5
TGTGCCAGCAGTTCTGTCCGGACAGTTTTAAATCAGCCCCAGCATTTT
CASSSVRTVLNQPQHF
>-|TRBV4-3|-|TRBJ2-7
TGCGCCAGCAGCCAAGATACAGGGTCAAAGTACGAGCAGTACTTC
CASSQDTGSKYEQYF